The T cell receptor beta chain described here comes from a study of CD8+ T cells in alopecia areata. Treatment described: oral pan-JAK inhibitor, 5-10 mg twice daily. CDR3 length: 14 amino acids. V was pared by 6 bases and J by 2 bases, with 11 bases between. Germline V CDR1 and CDR2: MNHEY, SVGAGI. Following extraction, RNA underwent reverse transcription to cDNA, which served as the sequencing template. The data were produced by immunoSEQ multiplex PCR, yet TCRdb's version contains in-frame clones alone and is incomplete. The sample lists roughly 250,000 clones, roughly 63% seen once, with more than 0.85% in the top ten.

The source is a human donor with alopecia areata. The chain combines TRBV6-5 with TRBJ1-5; D not certain. The source was CD4+ T cells sorted from blood, collected around week 53, from a patient treated with tofacitinib. The DNA for the CDR3 is TGTGCCAGCAGGAATCGTGGGGGCAATCAGCCCCAGCATTTT. Translated, it gives CASRNRGGNQPQHF.